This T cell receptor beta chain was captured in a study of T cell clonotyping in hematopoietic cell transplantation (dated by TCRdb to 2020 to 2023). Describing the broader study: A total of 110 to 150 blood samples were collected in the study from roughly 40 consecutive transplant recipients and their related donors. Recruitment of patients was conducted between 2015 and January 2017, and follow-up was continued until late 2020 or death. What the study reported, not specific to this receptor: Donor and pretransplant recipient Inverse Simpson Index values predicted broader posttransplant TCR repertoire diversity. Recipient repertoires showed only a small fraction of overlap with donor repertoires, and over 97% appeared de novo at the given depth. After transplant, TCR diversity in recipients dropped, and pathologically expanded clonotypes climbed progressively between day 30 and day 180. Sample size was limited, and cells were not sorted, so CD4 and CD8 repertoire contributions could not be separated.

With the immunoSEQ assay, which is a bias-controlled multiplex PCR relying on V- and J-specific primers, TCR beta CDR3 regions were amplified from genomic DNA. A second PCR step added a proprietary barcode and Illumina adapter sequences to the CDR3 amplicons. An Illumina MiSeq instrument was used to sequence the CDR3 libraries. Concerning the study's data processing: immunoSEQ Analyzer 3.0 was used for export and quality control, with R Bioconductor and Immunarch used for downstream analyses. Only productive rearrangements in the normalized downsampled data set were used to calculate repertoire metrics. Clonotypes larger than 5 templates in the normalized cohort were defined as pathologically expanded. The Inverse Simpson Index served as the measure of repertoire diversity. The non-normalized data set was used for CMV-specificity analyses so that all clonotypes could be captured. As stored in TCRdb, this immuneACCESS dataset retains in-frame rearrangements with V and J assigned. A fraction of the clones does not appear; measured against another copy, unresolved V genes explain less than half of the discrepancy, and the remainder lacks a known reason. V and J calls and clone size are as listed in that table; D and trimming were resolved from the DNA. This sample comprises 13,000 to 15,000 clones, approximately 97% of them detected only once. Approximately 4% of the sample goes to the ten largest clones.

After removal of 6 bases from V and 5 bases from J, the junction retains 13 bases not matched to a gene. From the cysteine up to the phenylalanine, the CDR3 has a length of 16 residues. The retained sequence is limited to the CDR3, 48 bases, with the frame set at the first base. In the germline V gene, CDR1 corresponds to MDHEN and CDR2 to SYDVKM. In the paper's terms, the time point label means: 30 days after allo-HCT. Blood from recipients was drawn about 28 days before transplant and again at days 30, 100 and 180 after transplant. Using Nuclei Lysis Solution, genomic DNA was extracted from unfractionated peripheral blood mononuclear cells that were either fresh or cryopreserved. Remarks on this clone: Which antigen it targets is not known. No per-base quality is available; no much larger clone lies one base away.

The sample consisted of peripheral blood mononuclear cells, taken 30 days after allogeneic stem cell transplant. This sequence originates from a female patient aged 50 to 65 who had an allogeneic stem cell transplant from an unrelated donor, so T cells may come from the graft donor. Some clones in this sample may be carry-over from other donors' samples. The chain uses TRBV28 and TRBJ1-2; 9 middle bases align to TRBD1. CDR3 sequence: CASRARSGQGPYGYTF. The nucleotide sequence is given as TGTGCCAGCAGGGCGAGGTCGGGACAGGGACCTTATGGCTACACCTTC.